Described below is a single T cell receptor beta chain sequence and its context. Its antigen is currently unknown. These data are taken from a study of blood T cells in healthy people across ages. Overall study results and limits: In the absence of known donor CMV status, changes in expanded clonotypes were possibly confounded.

It was with a sample-barcoded 5' primer and a J-beta primer mix that a second PCR of about 7 to 12 cycles was run. Every molecule of cDNA carried a tag from a template-switch adaptor with 12 random nucleotides. TCRdb fed the 5' RACE reads into MiXCR, producing one record per CDR3 protein. Among over 1,500,000 distinct CDR3 sequences listed, about 50% were seen once. Material for sequencing was blood. The sequence was obtained from a woman between 40 and 50 years old in good health.

DNA for the CDR3: TGTGCCAGCAGCGTATCAACAGGAGAAACAAATACGCAGTATTTT. It codes for CASSVSTGETNTQYF. The chain combines TRBV9 with TRBJ2-3, with a weak D call TRBD1 (5 bases). The CDR3 contains 15 residues. The V gene's germline CDR1 is SGDLS and CDR2 YYNGEE. V lost 1 base to trimming and J lost 7 bases, with 16 bases between them.